A single T cell receptor beta chain is shown here with its context. As yet, its antigen is unknown. Produced via immunoSEQ multiplex PCR; TCRdb's table is partial and in-frame only. The sample has about 310,000 clones; just under 80% are singletons. This entry comes from a study of cytotoxic CD8 clonotypes in ibrutinib-treated CLL. Study-level findings and limits: Sampling schedules were unmatched across sustained-remission and progressing patients. Stable or contracted on treatment, public clonotypes were also uncommon. Circulating CD8+ T-cell counts were tracked by baseline clonality, which exceeded that of age-matched healthy donors.

Germline V lookup: CDR1 SNHLY, CDR2 FYNNEI. The CDR3 covers 15 residues. V gave up 4 bases and J gave up 5 bases; unmatched junction bases: 5. This specimen consisted of PBMCs, obtained before ibrutinib treatment. This chain links TRBV2 with TRBJ2-2; 9 positions match TRBD2. The source of this sequence is a human donor with chronic lymphocytic leukemia. The CDR3 spells CASSGGRAVTGELFF. Here the CDR3 DNA reads TGTGCCAGCAGTGGCGGGAGGGCCGTTACCGGGGAGCTGTTTTTT.